The 31 T cell receptor beta chains reported below all come from one sample, sequenced in a study of T-cell memory formation after mild COVID-19. One entry per CDR3 protein results from TCRdb running MiXCR on the 5' RACE reads. The data contain more than 120,000 distinct CDR3 sequences, around 21% of them singletons. Material: PBMCs or a T cell subset sorted from them (not recorded which). The receptors here all came from an adult woman who had mild COVID-19 (a few samples of this study predate the infection). Cell type and time point are not known.

The chain employs TRBV9 and TRBJ2-2; 8 positions agree with TRBD1. The germline V gene encodes CDR1 SGDLS and CDR2 YYNGEE. This CDR3 has 15 residues. The V gene end was trimmed by 4 bases and the J gene end by 4 bases; junction bases not matched to a gene: 6. The CDR3 reads CASSLRQGTTGELFF. As DNA, the CDR3 is TGTGCCAGCAGCCTCCGACAGGGGACCACCGGGGAGCTGTTTTTT.

The table lists this clonotype with a few counts. The chain carries TRBV27 and TRBJ2-3, with TRBD2 identical over 16 bases. Germline V gives CDR1 MNHEY, CDR2 SMNVEV (reference sequence). With V trimmed by 4 bases and J by 6 bases, 7 bases remained unmatched. The CDR3 is 17 residues long. CDR3 loop: CASSSAGLAGGPDTQYF. CDR3 nucleotides: TGTGCCAGCAGTTCCGCGGGACTAGCGGGAGGGCCGGATACGCAGTATTTT.

There are a few counts of this clonotype. This rearrangement joins TRBV5-1 to TRBJ1-1; 9 bases are a match to TRBD1. The CDR3 runs 16 residues. Germline trimming cut 4 bases from V and 4 bases from J; bases unmatched to any gene: 11. The V gene's germline CDR1 is SGHRS and CDR2 YFSETQ. DNA of the CDR3: TGCGCCAGCAGCCCACGTCCCGGGACAGGGACCACTGAAGCTTTCTTT. This encodes CASSPRPGTGTTEAFF.

The rearrangement joins TRBV7-2 to TRBJ2-7; TRBD1 matches at 10 bases. Losses at the gene ends were 6 bases for V and 5 bases for J; bases not matched to a gene: 7. Germline CDR1 SGHTA, CDR2 FQGNSA. The CDR3 covers 14 residues. CDR3 residues: CASRRDRGSDEQYF. DNA of the CDR3: TGTGCCAGCAGACGGGACAGGGGAAGCGACGAGCAGTACTTC.

The chain employs TRBV10-3 and TRBJ1-6; no definite D call. Germline CDR1 reads ENHRY; CDR2 reads SYGVKD. The CDR3 sequence is 15 residues long. Trimming stripped 4 bases from V and 8 bases from J, with 15 bases between. In DNA, the CDR3 is TGTGCCATCAGTGCGGGGAGCAACTTATATTCACCCCTCCACTTT. Its protein is CAISAGSNLYSPLHF.

The gene calls are TRBV5-1 and TRBJ2-1; 11 nucleotides align to TRBD2. The CDR3 runs 15 residues. The J segment lost 5 bases and the V segment lost 3 bases, leaving 4 bases of the junction unmatched. The germline CDR1 and CDR2 sequences are SGHRS and YFSETQ. The CDR3, as DNA: TGCGCCAGCAGCTCGTTACTAGCGGGAGACAATGAGCAGTTCTTC. Its protein is CASSSLLAGDNEQFF.

This clonotype has more than one count but fewer than ten. V gene TRBV14 combines with J gene TRBJ2-7; D may be TRBD2 (6 bases). The CDR3 has 15 amino acids. In germline, CDR1 is SGHDN, CDR2 FVKESK. Trimming took off 1 base at V and 3 bases at J, with 13 bases between the two ends. Here the CDR3 reads CASSQVGSGNYEQYF. CDR3 in DNA: TGTGCCAGCAGCCAAGTCGGTAGCGGAAACTACGAGCAGTACTTC.

V usage is TRBV18 and J usage is TRBJ1-1, with TRBD1 matching over 8 bases. The V and J ends lost 8 bases and 6 bases, in that order; junction bases with no gene match: 8. The CDR3 is made up of 13 amino acids. Per the germline V gene, CDR1 is KGHSH and CDR2 is LQKENI. CDR3 amino acids: CASHVTGGAEAFF. The CDR3, as DNA: TGTGCCAGCCATGTAACAGGGGGGGCTGAAGCTTTCTTT. Combining the CDR3 with reference TRBV18 and TRBJ1-1 gives the whole variable domain NAGVMQNPRHLVRRRGQEARLRCSPMKGHSHVYWYRQLPEEGLKFMVYLQKENIIDESGMPKERFSAEFPKEGPSILRIQQVVRGDSAAYFCASHVTGGAEAFFGQGTRLTVV.

This clonotype showed up just once. A much more abundant neighbour one base away suggests this may be a read error. This chain uses TRBV6-5 with TRBJ1-1; a possible D gene is TRBD1 (5 bases). Germline CDR1 MNHEY, CDR2 SVGAGI. This CDR3 has 16 residues. Trimming left V 7 bases short and J 1 base short, with 19 bases between. CDR3 residues: CASTINPGRPNTEAFF. CDR3 in DNA: TGTGCCAGCACAATAAACCCGGGACGGCCGAACACTGAAGCTTTCTTT.

This clonotype counts as medium-sized. The V gene is TRBV5-1, the J gene TRBJ2-5; D uncertain. From germline, CDR1 is SGHRS and CDR2 YFSETQ. The CDR3 is 14 amino acids. V lost 0 bases to trimming and J lost 2 bases, with 8 bases between them. The CDR3 nucleotides are TGCGCCAGCAGCTTGGACAGTCAACAAGAGACCCAGTACTTC. It encodes CASSLDSQQETQYF.

This clonotype occurred a few times. The CDR3 loop is CASSFLGAGELFF. Here the CDR3 DNA reads TGTGCCAGCAGTTTTCTAGGGGCCGGGGAGCTGTTTTTT. The rearrangement joins TRBV12-3 or TRBV12-4 to TRBJ2-2; D is perhaps TRBD1 (5 bases). V lost 3 bases and J lost 6, with 8 bases in between. This CDR3 contains 13 residues.

The gene calls are TRBV7-2 and TRBJ2-1; tentatively, D is TRBD2 (7 bases). Trimming shortened V by 5 bases and J by 2 bases, and 19 bases separated the two germline ends. Germline CDR1 is SGHTA and CDR2 is FQGNSA. The CDR3 runs to 17 residues. The CDR3 nucleotides read TGTGCCAGCAGCGTCAGGGGACGGGGGGAACCCTACAATGAGCAGTTCTTC. It translates to CASSVRGRGEPYNEQFF.

The chain recombines TRBV20-1 with TRBJ1-5; no firm D call. In germline, CDR1 is DFQATT, CDR2 SNEGSKA (reference sequence). Trimming removed 5 bases from V and 1 base from J, with 12 bases in between. The CDR3 is 14 amino acids. CDR3 sequence: CSARRGESNQPQHF. In DNA, the CDR3 is TGCAGTGCTCGACGAGGCGAGAGCAATCAGCCCCAGCATTTT.

This clonotype was observed a handful of times. The rearrangement links TRBV24-1 to TRBJ2-2; 8 nucleotides agree with TRBD1. The germline CDR1 and CDR2 sequences are KGHDR and SFDVKD. The CDR3 extends over 13 amino acids. The ends lost 10 bases at V and 3 bases at J; junction bases unmatched: 3. CDR3 in DNA: TGTGCCACAGGACAGGGTTACACCGGGGAGCTGTTTTTT. Protein sequence: CATGQGYTGELFF.

The chain is built from TRBV12-3 or TRBV12-4 and TRBJ2-7; D is perhaps TRBD1 (7 bases). Trimming pared 6 bases from V and 0 bases from J, leaving 15 bases between. The length of the CDR3 is 15 residues. The CDR3, as DNA: TGTGCCAGCAGCGAGAGGGGGCGGGGCTCCTACGAGCAGTACTTC. This sequence encodes CASSERGRGSYEQYF.

The V gene is TRBV6-6, the J gene TRBJ1-1; D uncertain. Germline lookup yields CDR1 MNHNY and CDR2 SVGAGI (reference sequence). The CDR3 is 13 amino acids. Trimming stripped 3 bases from V and 1 base from J, with 6 bases between. The CDR3 spells CASSYPENTEAFF. DNA of the CDR3: TGTGCCAGCAGTTATCCGGAGAACACTGAAGCTTTCTTT.

This clonotype occurred a few times. The rearrangement links TRBV3-1 to TRBJ2-7; TRBD1 matches at 9 bases. CDR3 length equals 12 residues. The germline V gene encodes CDR1 LGHDT and CDR2 YNNKEL (reference sequence). V shed 4 bases and J 11 bases; nucleotides not matched to a gene: 6. CDR3 in DNA: TGTGCCAGCAGCCCGGGGACAGGGAAGGAGTACTTC. Translation: CASSPGTGKEYF.

Only one count was recorded for this clonotype. The chain carries TRBV15 and TRBJ1-1, with D unresolved. The V end lost 4 bases, the J end lost 2 bases, and 8 bases lay between the germline ends. The CDR3 spans 13 residues. Germline loops: CDR1 LNHNV, CDR2 YYDKDF (reference sequence). CDR3 loop: CATSNVINTEAFF. In nucleotides, the CDR3 is TGTGCCACCAGCAACGTAATTAACACTGAAGCTTTCTTT. Looking up the rest from reference TRBV15 and TRBJ1-1 gives the full variable domain: DAMVIQNPRYQVTQFGKPVTLSCSQTLNHNVMYWYQQKSSQAPKLLFHYYDKDFNNEADTPDNFQSRRPNTSFCFLDIRSPGLGDTAMYLCATSNVINTEAFFGQGTRLTVV.

This clonotype was recorded only once. The chain couples TRBV9 to TRBJ1-4; D is unclear. The CDR3 has 15 amino acids. Germline lookup yields CDR1 SGDLS and CDR2 YYNGEE. V lost 1 base and J 5 bases, leaving 12 bases between the germline ends. The CDR3 bases are TGTGCCAGCAGCGTAACGGGAACCTCCAATGAAAAACTGTTTTTT. Protein: CASSVTGTSNEKLFF.

DNA of the CDR3: TGCAGTGCTACCGACCGACTAGCGGGCTACGAGCAGTACTTC. It is translated as CSATDRLAGYEQYF. This chain uses TRBV20-1 with TRBJ2-7, with TRBD2 identical over 10 bases. CDR3 length: 14 residues. The germline CDR1 and CDR2 sequences are DFQATT and SNEGSKA (reference sequence). The J segment lost 3 bases and the V segment lost 4 bases, leaving 6 bases of the junction unmatched.

This clonotype has more than one count but fewer than ten. This sequence joins TRBV2 and TRBJ1-1; 8 bases fit TRBD1. The CDR3 length is 14 residues. Looked up from germline, CDR1 is SNHLY and CDR2 is FYNNEI. Trimming cost V 6 bases and J 1 base; bases outside gene matches: 4. CDR3 sequence: CASRTGDGNTEAFF. The CDR3 nucleotides are TGTGCCAGCAGGACAGGGGATGGGAACACTGAAGCTTTCTTT.

This clonotype is a singleton in its sample. This chain uses TRBV20-1 with TRBJ1-3; possibly TRBD1 for D (5 bases). This CDR3 has 14 residues. V was clipped by 5 bases and J by 4 bases, with 15 bases between them. Germline V gene data show CDR1 as DFQATT and CDR2 as SNEGSKA (reference sequence). This CDR3 is CSAPHDSVGNTIYF. The CDR3, as DNA: TGCAGTGCTCCCCACGACAGTGTAGGAAACACCATATATTTT.

This clonotype was seen more than once but under ten times. The chain is built from TRBV20-1 and TRBJ1-5; a possible D gene is TRBD1 (6 bases). Germline CDR1 DFQATT, CDR2 SNEGSKA (reference sequence). The V and J ends lost 2 bases and 3 bases respectively, with 14 bases between them. The CDR3 consists of 15 residues. CDR3 amino acids: CSARPMTGLNQPQHF. The CDR3 DNA reads TGCAGTGCTAGACCTATGACAGGCCTCAATCAGCCCCAGCATTTT.

The rearrangement joins TRBV7-2 to TRBJ1-1, with unresolved D. The CDR3 has 15 residues. Germline values: CDR1 SGHTA, CDR2 FQGNSA. V lost 0 bases and J lost 8, with 16 bases in between. The CDR3 is CASSLATVPGREAFF. The CDR3 DNA sequence: TGTGCCAGCAGCTTAGCGACTGTGCCAGGACGGGAAGCTTTCTTT. The whole variable domain, remainder taken from reference TRBV7-2 and TRBJ1-1, is GAGVSQSPSNKVTEKGKDVELRCDPISGHTALYWYRQSLGQGLEFLIYFQGNSAPDKSGLPSDRFSAERTGGSVSTLTIQRTQQEDSAVYLCASSLATVPGREAFFGQGTRLTVV.

This clonotype appeared a few times. This chain joins TRBV6-6 and TRBJ2-4; D unclear. The CDR3 sequence is 12 residues long. Deletions cut 8 bases from V and 7 bases from J, with 12 bases between. In germline, CDR1 is MNHNY, CDR2 SVGAGI (reference sequence). The CDR3 here is CASQFPNNIQYF. The CDR3 bases are TGTGCCAGCCAGTTTCCTAACAACATTCAGTACTTC.

This clonotype was observed a few times. The V call is TRBV7-2, the J call TRBJ1-2; tentatively, D is TRBD1 (6 bases). The CDR3 runs to 14 residues. With 1 base removed from V and 2 bases from J, the gap between germline ends came to 8 bases. Per the germline V gene, CDR1 is SGHTA and CDR2 is FQGNSA. The CDR3 DNA is TGTGCCAGCAGCTTAGTAGGGGGGAACTATGGCTACACCTTC. It yields the protein CASSLVGGNYGYTF.

Only a few counts were recorded for this clonotype. The chain has TRBV5-5 and TRBJ2-1; D gene unclear. There are 15 residues in the CDR3. Germline loops: CDR1 SGHKS, CDR2 YYEKEE (reference sequence). Trimming left V 0 bases short and J 5 bases short, with 12 bases between. CDR3 protein: CASSLVAQPNNEQFF. The CDR3 coding sequence is TGTGCCAGCAGCTTGGTTGCGCAACCAAACAATGAGCAGTTCTTC.

CDR3 amino acids: CASSQFMAGYTF. The CDR3 DNA follows: TGTGCCAGCAGCCAATTCATGGCTGGCTACACCTTC. The chain links TRBV3-1 to TRBJ1-2; D remains unclear. The CDR3 length is 12 residues. Trimming removed 2 bases from V and 7 bases from J, with 8 bases in between. CDR1 and CDR2 from the germline V gene are LGHDT and YNNKEL (reference sequence).

The genes are TRBV20-1 and TRBJ2-7; 8 nucleotides match TRBD2. Germline V gene sequence: CDR1 DFQATT, CDR2 SNEGSKA (reference sequence). Trimming cost V 4 bases and J 0 bases; bases outside gene matches: 8. This CDR3 contains 15 residues. DNA for the CDR3: TGCAGTGCTATCTCGCTTAGCGGGGCCTCCTACGAGCAGTACTTC. Its translation is CSAISLSGASYEQYF.

This clonotype has just a few counts. V and J are TRBV15 and TRBJ2-1, with TRBD2 as a possible D gene (5 bases). Germline V lookup: CDR1 LNHNV, CDR2 YYDKDF (reference sequence). V lost 5 bases, J lost 0 bases, and 14 bases lay in between. The CDR3 has 16 amino acids. The CDR3 is CATSRGGLSSYNEQFF. The CDR3 DNA reads TGTGCCACCAGCCGCGGAGGCCTTAGCTCCTACAATGAGCAGTTCTTC. Using reference TRBV15 and TRBJ2-1 for the parts outside the CDR3, the full variable domain is DAMVIQNPRYQVTQFGKPVTLSCSQTLNHNVMYWYQQKSSQAPKLLFHYYDKDFNNEADTPDNFQSRRPNTSFCFLDIRSPGLGDTAMYLCATSRGGLSSYNEQFFGPGTRLTVL.

The rearrangement uses TRBV6-2 or TRBV6-3 and TRBJ2-7; TRBD1 agrees at 8 bases. Germline V CDR1 and CDR2: MNHEY, SVGEGT. The CDR3 length is 15 residues. V gave up 6 bases and J gave up 0 bases; unmatched junction bases: 7. CDR3 in amino acids: CASRPETGASYEQYF. CDR3 DNA sequence: TGTGCCAGCAGACCCGAGACAGGGGCCTCCTACGAGCAGTACTTC.